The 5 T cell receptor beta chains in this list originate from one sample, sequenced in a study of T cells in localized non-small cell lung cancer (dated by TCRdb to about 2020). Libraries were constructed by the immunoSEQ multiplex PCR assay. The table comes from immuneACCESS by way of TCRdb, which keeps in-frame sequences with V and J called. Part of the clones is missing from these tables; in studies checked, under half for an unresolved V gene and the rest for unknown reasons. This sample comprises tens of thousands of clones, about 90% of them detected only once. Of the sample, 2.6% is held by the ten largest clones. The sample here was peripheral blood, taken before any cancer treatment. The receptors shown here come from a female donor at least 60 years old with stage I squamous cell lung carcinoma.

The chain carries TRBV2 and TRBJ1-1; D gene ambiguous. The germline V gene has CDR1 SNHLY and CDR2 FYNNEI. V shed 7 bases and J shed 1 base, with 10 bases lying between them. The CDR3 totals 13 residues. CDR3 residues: CASNVGRNTEAFF. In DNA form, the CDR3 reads TGTGCCAGCAACGTAGGGCGGAACACTGAAGCTTTCTTT.

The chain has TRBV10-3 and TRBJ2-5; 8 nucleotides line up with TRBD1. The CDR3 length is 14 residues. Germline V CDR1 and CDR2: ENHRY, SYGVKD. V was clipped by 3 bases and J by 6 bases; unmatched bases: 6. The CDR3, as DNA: TGTGCCATCAGTGAAATTACAGGGGGACAGACCCAGTACTTC. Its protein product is CAISEITGGQTQYF.

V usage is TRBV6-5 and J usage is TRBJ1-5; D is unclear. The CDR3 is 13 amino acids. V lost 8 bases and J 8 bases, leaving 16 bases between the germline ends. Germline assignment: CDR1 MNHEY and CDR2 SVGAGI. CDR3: CASGKTVGKPQHF. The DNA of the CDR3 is TGTGCCAGCGGTAAAACCGTGGGTAAGCCCCAGCATTTT.

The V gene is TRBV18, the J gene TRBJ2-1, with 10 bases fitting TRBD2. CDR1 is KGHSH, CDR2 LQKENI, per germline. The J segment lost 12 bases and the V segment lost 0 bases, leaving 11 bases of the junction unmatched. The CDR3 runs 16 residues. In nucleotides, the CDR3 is TGTGCCAGCTCACCACCAGGGCTAGCGGGAGAACTTGGGCAGTTCTTC. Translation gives CASSPPGLAGELGQFF.

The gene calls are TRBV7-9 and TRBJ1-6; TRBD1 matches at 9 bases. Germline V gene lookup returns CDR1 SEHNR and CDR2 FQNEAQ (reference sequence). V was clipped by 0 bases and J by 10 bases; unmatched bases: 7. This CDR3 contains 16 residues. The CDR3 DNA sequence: TGTGCCAGCAGCTTAGCGAGCGGCACAGGGGGCTCACCCCTCCACTTT. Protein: CASSLASGTGGSPLHF.